Given below is one T cell receptor beta chain in context. Its antigen is still unknown. Trimming took 5 bases from V and 0 from J; bases not matched to a gene: 7. Germline CDR1 reads SGHAT; CDR2 reads FQNNGV. This CDR3 is built from 16 residues. Researchers prepared the TCRbeta library using unique molecular identifiers, the study reports. TCRdb reprocessed the PCR reads with MiXCR, giving one entry per CDR3 protein. Of fewer than 550,000 distinct CDR3 sequences in the sample, approximately 10% were seen once. This sample was taken from a study of T-cell reconstitution after alpha-beta-depleted transplantation in children. Study observations and caveats: Some patients' high day-60 TCRbeta diversity was attributed to recipient cells surviving conditioning.

The receptor's source is a female patient aged 2-9 years who had a stem cell transplant for aplastic anemia, so the T cells may come from the graft donor. The material sequenced was PBMCs, mostly from graft donor cells, taken 180 days after TCRalphabeta/CD19-depleted stem cell transplant. The V call is TRBV11-2, the J call TRBJ2-1, with TRBD1 identical over 7 bases. The CDR3 spells CASSAPGQSSYNEQFF. CDR3 nucleotides: TGTGCCAGCAGCGCTCCGGGACAGAGCTCCTACAATGAGCAGTTCTTC.